This T cell receptor beta chain was captured in a study of shared clonotypes between healthy human individuals. Sequenced by immunoSEQ multiplex PCR; TCRdb stores in-frame clones only, minus some. Among some 2 million clones listed, 85% to 95% were seen once. Study observations and caveats: Researchers found naive subsets generally carried larger estimated richness than memory subsets. Limitation of the genetic and exposure-history diversity represented came from the few donors. Clonotype sharing across a handful of donors was observed for around 5% of naive CD4 clonotypes.

As regards this clone: Its antigen is undetermined.

Naive CD8 cells, CD45RO-negative and positively selected for CCR7, excluded terminally differentiated effector memory CD45RA+ cells. Germline values: CDR1 MNHEY, CDR2 SMNVEV (reference sequence). V was trimmed by 1 base and J by 6 bases, leaving 9 bases between them. The CDR3 has 13 amino acids. V gene TRBV27 combines with J gene TRBJ1-1; D gene uncertain. The sequence came from a man aged 18 to 35 in good health. Material: naive CD8+ T cells sorted from blood. CDR3 DNA sequence: TGTGCCAGCAGTTTATTCGAGGGCTCTGAAGCTTTCTTT. Its translation is CASSLFEGSEAFF.